Below, 27 T cell receptor beta chains from the same sample are listed, as sequenced in a study of Graves' ophthalmopathy and Graves' hyperthyroidism. The sequenced template was RNA, covering the TCR beta CDR3 region. A first-round RT-PCR used HTBI primers, followed by a second-round multiplex PCR. MiXCR, applied by TCRdb to the multiplex PCR reads, yields one record per CDR3 protein. The sample yields 40,000 to 50,000 distinct CDR3 sequences, 52% seen once. Sequencing input: peripheral blood. These receptors all stem from an adult man with Graves' ophthalmopathy.

In regard to this clonotype: Mismatch with germline at one junction end may stem from a read error. The chain is built from TRBV12-3 or TRBV12-4 and TRBJ1-5; D might be TRBD1 (5 bases). The CDR3 extends over 12 amino acids. The CDR3 bases are TGTGCCAGCAGCTGCACAGGTCAGCCCCATCATTTT. Translated: CASSCTGQPHHF.

This clonotype was observed many times. The chain couples TRBV20-1 to TRBJ1-6; possibly TRBD1 for D (5 bases). Germline CDR1 DFQATT, CDR2 SNEGSKA (reference sequence). The CDR3 sequence is 16 residues long. V was trimmed by 1 base and J by 7 bases, leaving 17 bases between them. For the CDR3, the DNA is TGCAGTGCTAGAGCCTTCGGACGGGGGGGGAATTCACCCCTCCACTTT. Protein product: CSARAFGRGGNSPLHF.

This clonotype appeared many times. The V call is TRBV15, the J call TRBJ1-1; a possible D gene is TRBD1 (5 bases). This CDR3 has 16 amino acids. V lost 0 bases to trimming and J lost 1 base, with 12 bases between them. CDR1 is LNHNV and CDR2 is YYDKDF in the germline V gene (reference sequence). CDR3 sequence: CATSRDRGAGNTEAFF. CDR3 nucleotides: TGTGCCACCAGCAGAGATCGCGGGGCAGGGAACACTGAAGCTTTCTTT.

In DNA, the CDR3 is TGCGCCAGCAGTGAGGACGGCTTACTGGAGCAGTACTTC. It specifies CASSEDGLLEQYF. V and J are TRBV10-1 and TRBJ2-7; D not resolved. Germline CDR1 and CDR2: WNHNN and SYGVQD (reference sequence). The CDR3 contains 13 residues. The V end was cut by 2 bases, the J end by 7 bases, with 12 bases between.

The chain employs TRBV10-2 and TRBJ1-5, with D hard to call. CDR3 size: 13 residues. V was clipped by 8 bases and J by 6 bases, with 14 bases between them. The germline V gene has CDR1 WSHSY and CDR2 SAAADI. The CDR3 DNA follows: TGCGCCAGCGGGGAGGGCTGGAGTCAGCCCCAGCATTTT. It specifies CASGEGWSQPQHF.

V usage is TRBV7-8 and J usage is TRBJ1-2; 7 nucleotides match TRBD1. This CDR3 has 15 amino acids. CDR1 SGHVS and CDR2 FQNEAQ come from the germline V gene. Trimming took 1 base from V and 4 from J; bases not matched to a gene: 6. This CDR3 reads CASSLDSGGSYGYTF. The CDR3 coding sequence is TGTGCCAGCAGCTTAGATTCAGGGGGATCCTATGGCTACACCTTC.

This clonotype was recorded at least ten times. The gene calls are TRBV5-1 and TRBJ2-3, with D possibly being TRBD2 (6 bases). Trimming took off 4 bases at V and 3 bases at J, with 9 bases between the two ends. From germline, CDR1 is SGHRS and CDR2 YFSETQ. This CDR3 is 13 amino acids long. CDR3 sequence reads: CASSPGGTDTQYF. CDR3 DNA: TGCGCCAGCAGCCCCGGGGGAACAGATACGCAGTATTTT.

V is TRBV29-1 and J is TRBJ2-1, with D perhaps assigned TRBD1 or TRBD2 (7 bases each). The CDR3 is 13 amino acids. CDR1 and CDR2 (germline): SQVTM, ANQGSEA. Deletions cut 8 bases from V and 10 bases from J, with 21 bases between. The CDR3 loop reads CSLREGARGEQFF. The CDR3 DNA is TGCAGCTTAAGGGAGGGGGCCAGGGGGGAGCAGTTCTTC.

A word on this clonotype: The CDR3 does not end in the conserved phenylalanine or tryptophan, so this is likely a read error. The chain carries TRBV6-1 and TRBJ1-1; the match to TRBD1 covers 7 bases. Losses at the gene ends were 3 bases for V and 7 bases for J; bases not matched to a gene: 8. The CDR3 has 14 amino acids. Germline V CDR1 and CDR2: MNHNS, SASEGT. The CDR3 loop reads CASSDAEGAGEAFS. The CDR3, as DNA: TGTGCCAGCAGTGATGCCGAGGGGGCTGGTGAAGCTTTCTCT.

This clonotype was picked up many times. A much larger clone sits a single nucleotide away, making a read error possible. V and J are TRBV9 and TRBJ2-2; 9 bases line up with TRBD2. The CDR3 runs 17 residues. CDR1 and CDR2 from the germline V gene are SGDLS and YYNGEE. CDR3 nucleotides: TGTGCCAGCAGCCTTACTCGTGTAGCGGGAGCCACCGGGGAGCTGCTTTTT. Amino acids: CASSLTRVAGATGELLF.

V and J are TRBV5-4 and TRBJ2-2; TRBD1 is a possible D gene (6 bases). The V and J ends lost 1 base and 1 base respectively, with 8 bases between them. The CDR3 contains 15 residues. CDR1 is SGHNT and CDR2 is YYREEE in the germline V gene (reference sequence). This CDR3 reads CASSLWTVNTGELFF. In DNA form, the CDR3 reads TGTGCCAGCAGCTTGTGGACAGTGAACACCGGGGAGCTGTTTTTT.

This chain connects TRBV12-3 or TRBV12-4 to TRBJ2-7; 9 nucleotides align to TRBD1. CDR3 length equals 14 residues. Losses at the gene ends were 7 bases for V and 2 bases for J; bases not matched to a gene: 6. The CDR3 bases are TGTGCCAGCACTTCCGGGACAGGGACCTACGAGCAGTACTTC. It yields the protein CASTSGTGTYEQYF.

Many counts were recorded for this clonotype. This sequence joins TRBV5-1 and TRBJ2-1; TRBD2 agrees at 12 bases. In germline, CDR1 is SGHRS, CDR2 YFSETQ. The trim removed 4 bases at V and 4 bases at J, leaving 9 bases unmatched. This CDR3 has 17 amino acids. Here the CDR3 DNA reads TGCGCCAGCAGCCCTGGGCCTAGCGGGGGGGGGTACAATGAGCAGTTCTTC. It encodes CASSPGPSGGGYNEQFF. The full variable domain, its missing parts supplied by reference TRBV5-1 and TRBJ2-1, is KAGVTQTPRYLIKTRGQQVTLSCSPISGHRSVSWYQQTPGQGLQFLFEYFSETQRNKGNFPGRFSGRQFSNSRSEMNVSTLELGDSALYLCASSPGPSGGGYNEQFFGPGTRLTVL.

The chain combines TRBV20-1 with TRBJ2-7; TRBD2 agrees at 9 bases. The CDR3 runs to 12 residues. Germline CDR1 reads DFQATT; CDR2 reads SNEGSKA (reference sequence). The CDR3 is CSAGTSRGEQYF. The DNA for the CDR3 is TGCAGCGCCGGGACTAGCAGGGGAGAGCAGTACTTC.

V and J are TRBV15 and TRBJ1-1, with D hard to call. The CDR3 loop spans 14 amino acids. Trimming took 0 bases from V and 0 from J, leaving 5 bases between them. Germline V CDR1 and CDR2: LNHNV, YYDKDF (reference sequence). The CDR3 is CATSRDYMNTEAFF. The DNA of the CDR3 is TGTGCCACCAGCAGAGATTACATGAACACTGAAGCTTTCTTT. Looking up the rest from reference TRBV15 and TRBJ1-1 gives the full variable domain: DAMVIQNPRYQVTQFGKPVTLSCSQTLNHNVMYWYQQKSSQAPKLLFHYYDKDFNNEADTPDNFQSRRPNTSFCFLDIRSPGLGDTAMYLCATSRDYMNTEAFFGQGTRLTVV.

The genes are TRBV5-6 and TRBJ2-7, with 9 bases that match TRBD2. The closer fit of TRBJ2-1 to the DNA end suggests the J call may be wrong. The CDR3 sequence is 13 residues long. Germline lookup yields CDR1 SGHDT and CDR2 YYEEEE. This CDR3 reads CASSFYSGSEQFF. The CDR3 nucleotides read TGTGCCAGCAGCTTCTATAGCGGGAGTGAGCAGTTCTTC.

In its sample, this clonotype was seen many times. V usage is TRBV18 and J usage is TRBJ2-7; no clear D. V gave up 1 base and J gave up 5 bases, with 0 bases separating them. CDR1 is KGHSH and CDR2 is LQKENI in the germline V gene. This CDR3 has 10 residues. The CDR3: CASSPHEQYV. CDR3 bases: TGTGCCAGCTCACCACACGAGCAGTACGTC.

V gene TRBV2 combines with J gene TRBJ1-6; 9 nucleotides align to TRBD1. In germline, CDR1 is SNHLY, CDR2 FYNNEI. V lost 2 bases and J lost 8; bases outside the gene matches: 4. This CDR3 comprises 15 residues. The CDR3 spells CASSELGQGYSPLHF. CDR3 bases: TGTGCCAGCAGTGAATTGGGACAGGGATATTCACCCCTCCACTTT.

The rearrangement uses TRBV24-1 and TRBJ2-5; 11 bases are shared with TRBD1. The junction had 7 bases not matched to a gene; V was cut back by 9 bases and J by 5 bases. CDR3 length: 14 amino acids. The germline V gene encodes CDR1 KGHDR and CDR2 SFDVKD. DNA for the CDR3: TGTGCCACCTCCGGGACAGGGGGACGGGAGACCCAGTACTTC. Its translation is CATSGTGGRETQYF.

The chain joins TRBV4-3 to TRBJ1-2; no clear D gene. V shed 3 bases and J shed 3 bases, with 14 bases lying between them. The CDR3 covers 15 residues. Per germline, CDR1 LGHNA and CDR2 YSLEER. The CDR3 loop reads CASSQTETEHYGYTF. The CDR3 bases are TGCGCCAGCAGCCAGACCGAAACAGAGCACTATGGCTACACCTTC.

This clonotype turned up a few times. A read error may be the cause here, since a much bigger clone is one base away. The chain is built from TRBV4-1 and TRBJ2-1; D possibly matches TRBD1 or TRBD2 (5 bases each). Trimming left V 2 bases short and J 7 bases short, with 15 bases between. Per germline, CDR1 MGHRA and CDR2 YSYEKL. The CDR3 is made up of 15 amino acids. DNA for the CDR3: TGCGCCAGCAGCCAACCGGGACCAGCGGCGAATGAGCAGTTCTTC. Protein sequence: CASSQPGPAANEQFF.

V and J are TRBV5-4 and TRBJ1-1; no clear D gene. Germline V gene lookup returns CDR1 SGHNT and CDR2 YYREEE (reference sequence). The CDR3 runs to 12 residues. V was cut by 0 bases and J by 8 bases, with 8 bases left in between. CDR3 amino acids: CASSLDQIEAFF. The CDR3 DNA is TGTGCCAGCAGCTTGGACCAGATCGAAGCTTTCTTT.

The sample holds many counts of this clonotype. The rearrangement joins TRBV19 to TRBJ2-1; D is possibly TRBD2 (5 bases). Germline V gene sequence: CDR1 LNHDA, CDR2 SQIVND (reference sequence). CDR3 length: 14 amino acids. V was pared by 5 bases and J by 9 bases, with 17 bases between. As DNA, the CDR3 is TGTGCCAGTAGTCCGGGGTCCCCTAAGGGTGAGCAGTTCTTC. Translation: CASSPGSPKGEQFF.

The rearrangement uses TRBV7-2 and TRBJ2-1, with TRBD1 matching 8 bases. Trimming at V came to 4 bases and at J to 7 bases, leaving 9 bases not matched to a gene. The V gene's germline CDR1 is SGHTA and CDR2 FQGNSA. The CDR3 has 15 amino acids. The CDR3 DNA sequence: TGTGCCAGCAGCTCTGGGACAGGAGTTTGGAATGAGCAGTTCTTC. Translation gives CASSSGTGVWNEQFF.

This clonotype was observed many times. The chain carries TRBV6-1 and TRBJ2-1; D not certain. V was trimmed by 2 bases and J by 4 bases, leaving 9 bases between them. There are 14 residues in the CDR3. Germline loops: CDR1 MNHNS, CDR2 SASEGT. CDR3 sequence: CASSESRLYNEQFF. The CDR3 DNA sequence: TGTGCCAGCAGTGAAAGTCGGTTATACAATGAGCAGTTCTTC.

The chain carries TRBV20-1 and TRBJ2-1; no reliable D call. Germline values: CDR1 DFQATT, CDR2 SNEGSKA (reference sequence). The CDR3 sequence is 13 residues long. Trimming took 5 bases from V and 9 from J, leaving 17 bases between them. CDR3 sequence (DNA): TGCAGTGCTTGGGCCGGACGATCAAGTGAGCAGTTCTTC. It translates to CSAWAGRSSEQFF.

V gene TRBV5-1 combines with J gene TRBJ1-4; possible D gene TRBD1, 6 bases. The CDR3 sequence is 13 residues long. Germline CDR1 and CDR2: SGHRS and YFSETQ. Between the trimmed V and J ends, which lost 1 base and 7 bases, there was a span of 8 bases. Here the CDR3 reads CASSLRGGEKLFF. The CDR3 coding sequence is TGCGCCAGCAGCTTGAGGGGGGGTGAAAAACTGTTTTTT. The whole variable domain, filled in from reference TRBV5-1 and TRBJ1-4, reads KAGVTQTPRYLIKTRGQQVTLSCSPISGHRSVSWYQQTPGQGLQFLFEYFSETQRNKGNFPGRFSGRQFSNSRSEMNVSTLELGDSALYLCASSLRGGEKLFFGSGTQLSVL.